This T cell receptor beta chain was captured in a study of T-cell memory formation after mild COVID-19. Each CDR3 protein is one row after TCRdb ran MiXCR on the 5' RACE reads. The profile shows roughly 100,000 distinct CDR3 sequences, approximately 13% of them singletons. This clonotype was observed a handful of times. The CDR3 loop spans 10 amino acids. Germline CDR1 reads MDHEN; CDR2 reads SYDVKM. V was pared by 6 bases and J by 3 bases, with 3 bases between. The sequence came from an adult woman who had mild COVID-19 (a few samples of this study predate the infection). Cell type and time point are not known. V is TRBV28 and J is TRBJ2-7; D gene unclear. What was sequenced was PBMCs or a T cell subset sorted from them (not recorded which). The CDR3 sequence: CASSLYEQYF. For the CDR3, the DNA is TGTGCCAGCAGCCTCTACGAGCAGTACTTC. Looking up the rest from reference TRBV28 and TRBJ2-7 gives the full variable domain: DVKVTQSSRYLVKRTGEKVFLECVQDMDHENMFWYRQDPGLGLRLIYFSYDVKMKEKGDIPEGYSVSREKKERFSLILESASTNQTSMYLCASSLYEQYFGPGTRLTVT.